One and the same sample provided the 7 T cell receptor beta chains below, sequenced in a study of T cell responses to AZD1222 COVID-19 vaccine. Profiling relied on immunoSEQ multiplex PCR, and the TCRdb table lists in-frame clones only, not all of them. The profile covers just under 95,000 clones, with approximately 84% appearing a single time and roughly 10% taken by the ten largest. The sample in question was peripheral blood, obtained on day 0 of AZD1222 vaccination. Receptor source: an adult in good health.

This chain joins TRBV7-9 and TRBJ2-7; D possibly matches TRBD1 or TRBD2 (5 bases each). Germline V CDR1 and CDR2: SEHNR, FQNEAQ (reference sequence). The CDR3 runs to 14 residues. The germline V and J ends were trimmed by 4 bases and 5 bases, with 15 bases remaining between them. The CDR3 here is CASSSGTEVDEQYF. As DNA, the CDR3 is TGTGCCAGCAGCTCCGGGACGGAGGTCGACGAGCAGTACTTC. The full variable domain, its missing parts supplied by reference TRBV7-9 and TRBJ2-7, is DTGVSQNPRHKITKRGQNVTFRCDPISEHNRLYWYRQTLGQGPEFLTYFQNEAQLEKSRLLSDRFSAERPKGSFSTLEIQRTEQGDSAMYLCASSSGTEVDEQYFGPGTRLTVT.

V is TRBV18 and J is TRBJ2-3, with 9 bases lining up with TRBD1. Germline V lookup: CDR1 KGHSH, CDR2 LQKENI. The CDR3 is made up of 15 amino acids. Trimming took 3 bases from V and 6 from J; bases not matched to a gene: 7. CDR3 coding DNA: TGTGCCAGCTCACCTCCCGGGACAGGGTCCGATACGCAGTATTTT. It translates to CASSPPGTGSDTQYF.

This chain connects TRBV5-1 to TRBJ2-1, with unresolved D. The germline gives CDR1 SGHRS, CDR2 YFSETQ. The CDR3 consists of 13 residues. Trimming stripped 2 bases from V and 5 bases from J, with 8 bases between. CDR3 region: CASSFTPDNEQFF. As DNA, the CDR3 is TGCGCCAGCAGCTTTACGCCGGACAATGAGCAGTTCTTC. Combining the CDR3 with reference TRBV5-1 and TRBJ2-1 gives the whole variable domain KAGVTQTPRYLIKTRGQQVTLSCSPISGHRSVSWYQQTPGQGLQFLFEYFSETQRNKGNFPGRFSGRQFSNSRSEMNVSTLELGDSALYLCASSFTPDNEQFFGPGTRLTVL.

This clone was counted between two and nine times. The rearrangement links TRBV18 to TRBJ1-1; weak D call: TRBD1 (6 bases). Germline-derived CDR1 and CDR2 are KGHSH and LQKENI. The V end lost 5 bases, the J end lost 4 bases, and 20 bases lay between the germline ends. This CDR3 is built from 16 residues. CDR3 region: CASSSTRGTLVTEAFF. CDR3 bases: TGTGCCAGCTCAAGCACGCGAGGGACACTCGTCACTGAAGCTTTCTTT.

This clone was seen only a few times. The chain uses TRBV19 and TRBJ2-5; 7 bases are shared with TRBD1. The CDR3 has 12 residues. J lost 3 bases, V lost 7 bases, and 2 bases had no gene match. Germline V gives CDR1 LNHDA, CDR2 SQIVND (reference sequence). The CDR3 DNA reads TGTGCCAGTAACCAGGGGGAAGAGACCCAGTACTTC. Protein sequence: CASNQGEETQYF.

V usage is TRBV6-5 and J usage is TRBJ1-6; D is uncertain. Looked up from germline, CDR1 is MNHEY and CDR2 is SVGAGI. The V gene lost 6 bases and the J gene lost 5 bases, with 11 bases spanning the gap. The CDR3 runs to 14 residues. Written as DNA, the CDR3 is TGTGCCAGCAGCGCCGGGCCGAATAATTCACCCCTCCACTTT. Amino acid sequence: CASSAGPNNSPLHF.

This chain joins TRBV6-6 and TRBJ1-1, with 7 bases identical to TRBD1. The V gene end was trimmed by 7 bases and the J gene end by 5 bases; junction bases not matched to a gene: 7. The germline CDR1 and CDR2 sequences are MNHNY and SVGAGI (reference sequence). This CDR3 has 13 residues. CDR3 sequence (DNA): TGTGCCAGCACCTTGACAGGGCGGACTGAAGCTTTCTTT. It codes for CASTLTGRTEAFF.